These 32 T cell receptor beta chains share one sample of origin, sequenced in a study of CD4 T cells in relation to SARS-CoV-2 and coronaviruses. The repertoire was sequenced with immunoSEQ multiplex PCR; TCRdb's copy has only in-frame clones and lacks some. The table shows more than 55,000 clones, with about nine tenths occurring only once. CD4+ T cells from unexposed donors were obtained before the COVID-19 pandemic (2011-2018). What was sequenced was memory CD4+ T cells from PBMCs. These receptors were taken from a human donor in good health.

This sequence joins TRBV9 and TRBJ1-3, with D tentatively TRBD1 (5 bases). Germline CDR1 is SGDLS and CDR2 is YYNGEE. The CDR3 covers 16 residues. V gave up 0 bases and J gave up 3 bases, with 13 bases separating them. The CDR3: CASSVDATASGNTIYF. CDR3 DNA sequence: TGTGCCAGCAGCGTAGATGCGACAGCTAGTGGAAACACCATATATTTT. The full variable domain, its missing parts supplied by reference TRBV9 and TRBJ1-3, is DSGVTQTPKHLITATGQRVTLRCSPRSGDLSVYWYQQSLDQGLQFLIQYYNGEERAKGNILERFSAQQFPDLHSELNLSSLELGDSALYFCASSVDATASGNTIYFGEGSWLTVV.

The CDR3 is CASSPDSITGELFF. The CDR3 DNA sequence: TGTGCCAGCAGTCCTGACAGCATCACCGGGGAGCTGTTTTTT. V is TRBV27 and J is TRBJ2-2; D is possibly TRBD1 (5 bases). V was pared by 5 bases and J by 4 bases, with 11 bases between. The CDR3 spans 14 residues. Germline CDR1 is MNHEY and CDR2 is SMNVEV (reference sequence).

The J gene is TRBJ2-7, the V gene TRBV6-5, with 9 bases lining up with TRBD2. The trim removed 0 bases at V and 3 bases at J, leaving 6 bases unmatched. The CDR3 contains 16 residues. Germline CDR1 reads MNHEY; CDR2 reads SVGAGI. The CDR3 nucleotides are TGTGCCAGCAGTTACTCTAAGACTAGCGGCATCTACGAGCAGTACTTC. It yields the protein CASSYSKTSGIYEQYF.

V usage is TRBV7-9 and J usage is TRBJ1-3; possibly TRBD1 for D (5 bases). Germline V gives CDR1 SEHNR, CDR2 FQNEAQ (reference sequence). V was cut by 4 bases and J by 0 bases, with 13 bases left in between. The CDR3 has 16 amino acids. The CDR3 sequence: CASSSGLGPSGNTIYF. The CDR3 DNA reads as TGTGCCAGCAGCTCGGGGCTGGGACCCTCTGGAAACACCATATATTTT.

This chain uses TRBV6-5 with TRBJ2-5, with TRBD1 as a possible D gene (6 bases). The CDR3 totals 13 residues. CDR1 is MNHEY, CDR2 SVGAGI, per germline. Trimming cost V 6 bases and J 7 bases, with 15 bases left between them. CDR3 amino acids: CASRNRVIGTQYF. Written as DNA, the CDR3 is TGTGCCAGCAGAAACAGGGTCATAGGGACCCAGTACTTC.

This rearrangement joins TRBV10-3 to TRBJ2-1, with D maybe TRBD1 (6 bases). V dropped 0 bases and J dropped 5 bases, with 14 bases sitting between them. The V gene's germline CDR1 is ENHRY and CDR2 SYGVKD. The CDR3 spans 16 residues. In nucleotides, the CDR3 is TGTGCCATCAGTGAGTCACGGACAGAGCCCGACAATGAGCAGTTCTTC. It encodes CAISESRTEPDNEQFF.

This clone was observed once. The chain links TRBV19 to TRBJ2-7, with 11 bases fitting TRBD2. There are 17 residues in the CDR3. Germline lookup yields CDR1 LNHDA and CDR2 SQIVND (reference sequence). V was clipped by 6 bases and J by 2 bases; unmatched bases: 12. CDR3: CASSRLGVGLAAYEQYF. In DNA form, the CDR3 reads TGTGCCAGTAGCCGTCTAGGGGTGGGACTAGCGGCCTACGAGCAGTACTTC.

The gene calls are TRBV6-5 and TRBJ1-1; 9 bases fit TRBD1. The CDR3 consists of 15 residues. V gave up 6 bases and J gave up 0 bases; unmatched junction bases: 5. CDR1 and CDR2 from the germline V gene are MNHEY and SVGAGI. CDR3: CASRAGTGMNTEAFF. The CDR3 nucleotides are TGTGCCAGCAGGGCCGGGACAGGGATGAACACTGAAGCTTTCTTT.

The rearrangement joins TRBV5-4 to TRBJ2-7; 7 nucleotides match TRBD2. Losses at the gene ends were 3 bases for V and 4 bases for J; bases not matched to a gene: 13. In germline, CDR1 is SGHNT, CDR2 YYREEE (reference sequence). The length of the CDR3 is 16 residues. The CDR3 is CASSWGGQLGSYEQYF. The CDR3 coding sequence is TGTGCCAGCAGCTGGGGGGGTCAGTTAGGTTCTTACGAGCAGTACTTC.

The chain couples TRBV10-3 to TRBJ2-5; 7 nucleotides match TRBD2. Germline lookup yields CDR1 ENHRY and CDR2 SYGVKD. The CDR3 length is 14 residues. J gave up 2 bases and V 2 bases, and 2 bases lay outside the gene matches. CDR3 sequence reads: CAISERLAQETQYF. Written as DNA, the CDR3 is TGTGCCATCAGTGAGAGACTAGCACAAGAGACCCAGTACTTC.

J is TRBJ2-3 and V is TRBV5-1, with TRBD1 matching over 8 bases. Germline-derived CDR1 and CDR2 are SGHRS and YFSETQ. The CDR3 has 15 residues. With 0 bases clipped from V and 2 bases from J, the junction kept 2 bases outside the gene matches. CDR3 amino acids: CASSLGDRNTDTQYF. The CDR3 bases are TGCGCCAGCAGCTTGGGGGACAGGAACACAGATACGCAGTATTTT.

The chain combines TRBV7-7 with TRBJ2-1; TRBD2 matches 11 bases. Germline loops: CDR1 SSHAT, CDR2 FNYEAQ (reference sequence). The junction had 12 bases not matched to a gene; V was cut back by 7 bases and J by 10 bases. There are 15 residues in the CDR3. In DNA, the CDR3 is TGTGCCAGCATACCCCTAGCGGGAGGTGGAGGGGAGCAGTTCTTC. Protein product: CASIPLAGGGGEQFF. Full variable domain (rest looked up from reference TRBV7-7 and TRBJ2-1): GAGVSQSPRYKVTKRGQDVTLRCDPISSHATLYWYQQALGQGPEFLTYFNYEAQPDKSGLPSDRFSAERPEGSISTLTIQRTEQRDSAMYRCASIPLAGGGGEQFFGPGTRLTVL.

In DNA form, the CDR3 reads TGTGCCAGCTCACCACTAGGGACAGGGGTCTACTACGAGCAGTACTTC. As protein: CASSPLGTGVYYEQYF. The chain uses TRBV18 and TRBJ2-7, with 10 bases fitting TRBD1. The germline V gene encodes CDR1 KGHSH and CDR2 LQKENI. Trimming removed 1 base from V and 3 bases from J; junction bases left unmatched: 6. This CDR3 contains 16 residues.

The rearrangement joins TRBV5-8 to TRBJ2-3; no clear D gene. The CDR3 extends over 12 amino acids. In germline, CDR1 is SGHTS, CDR2 YDEGEE. Trimming pared 4 bases from V and 0 bases from J, leaving 3 bases between. The CDR3: CASSLSTDTQYF. The CDR3 DNA is TGTGCCAGCAGCCTAAGCACAGATACGCAGTATTTT.

This rearrangement joins TRBV12-3 or TRBV12-4 to TRBJ1-3; TRBD1 is a possible D gene (5 bases). The CDR3 has 13 amino acids. V lost 8 bases to trimming and J lost 3 bases, with 11 bases between them. The CDR3, as DNA: TGTGCCAGCGGGACCCTAGGTGGAAACACCATATATTTT. Protein: CASGTLGGNTIYF.

V and J are TRBV5-1 and TRBJ1-4; 9 bases match TRBD1. CDR1 SGHRS and CDR2 YFSETQ come from the germline V gene. V lost 2 bases, J lost 3 bases, and 2 bases stayed unmatched. CDR3 length equals 15 residues. In DNA, the CDR3 is TGCGCCAGCAGCTTAGACAGGGGGGCTAATGAAAAACTGTTTTTT. The encoded protein is CASSLDRGANEKLFF.

This chain uses TRBV3-1 (or the pseudogene TRBV3-2) with TRBJ1-6; D may be TRBD1 (6 bases). Germline V CDR1 and CDR2: LGHDT, YNNKEL (reference sequence). With 1 base removed from V and 10 bases from J, the gap between germline ends came to 17 bases. The CDR3 length is 16 residues. In DNA, the CDR3 is TGTGCCAGCAGCCAAGTAAGGGGGGCGGGAATGTCACCCCTCCACTTT. The encoded protein is CASSQVRGAGMSPLHF.

The V gene is TRBV30, the J gene TRBJ1-1; 8 bases line up with TRBD1. J lost 1 base, V lost 6 bases, and 4 bases had no gene match. The CDR3 loop spans 13 amino acids. CDR1 is GTSNPN, CDR2 SVGIG, per germline (reference sequence). CDR3 nucleotides: TGTGCCTGTTCGACAGGGGCGAACACTGAAGCTTTCTTT. Amino acid sequence: CACSTGANTEAFF.

The chain carries TRBV19 and TRBJ2-5; D remains unclear. The CDR3 loop spans 18 amino acids. V lost 2 bases and J lost 0, with 19 bases in between. Germline assignment: CDR1 LNHDA and CDR2 SQIVND (reference sequence). CDR3 region: CASSIFPPRTEYQETQYF. In DNA form, the CDR3 reads TGTGCCAGTAGTATATTCCCCCCCCGGACCGAGTACCAAGAGACCCAGTACTTC.

The genes are TRBV7-8 and TRBJ1-1; 8 bases line up with TRBD1. The CDR3 extends over 15 amino acids. Germline CDR1 SGHVS, CDR2 FQNEAQ. The V and J ends lost 5 bases and 2 bases, in that order; junction bases with no gene match: 7. The CDR3 sequence: CASSPATGVNTEAFF. CDR3 coding DNA: TGTGCCAGCAGCCCCGCGACAGGGGTTAACACTGAAGCTTTCTTT. Drawing the rest from reference TRBV7-8 and TRBJ1-1, the complete variable domain is GAGVSQSPRYKVAKRGQDVALRCDPISGHVSLFWYQQALGQGPEFLTYFQNEAQLDKSGLPSDRFFAERPEGSVSTLKIQRTQQEDSAVYLCASSPATGVNTEAFFGQGTRLTVV.

This clone appeared a single time. This chain joins TRBV27 and TRBJ2-4, with D possibly called TRBD1 or TRBD2 (6 bases each). CDR1 and CDR2 from the germline V gene are MNHEY and SMNVEV (reference sequence). Trimming took off 7 bases at V and 9 bases at J, with 16 bases between the two ends. The CDR3 loop spans 13 amino acids. DNA of the CDR3: TGTGCCAGCACCCCTCTCGGGGGCAGCATTCAGTACTTC. This translates into CASTPLGGSIQYF.

The chain employs TRBV10-1 and TRBJ2-5, with 9 positions matching TRBD1. The CDR3 consists of 15 residues. Germline CDR1 reads WNHNN; CDR2 reads SYGVQD (reference sequence). After removal of 4 bases from V and 1 base from J, the junction contained 4 bases not matched to a gene. The CDR3 DNA reads as TGCGCCAGCAGTGGACAGGGGGGCTTCCAAGAGACCCAGTACTTC. Its translation is CASSGQGGFQETQYF.

The chain uses TRBV7-9 and TRBJ1-1; the D is unclear. CDR3 length: 14 amino acids. Germline CDR1 reads SEHNR; CDR2 reads FQNEAQ (reference sequence). Between the trimmed V and J ends, which lost 0 bases and 3 bases, there was a span of 8 bases. The CDR3 sequence: CASSLAPIDTEAFF. The DNA for the CDR3 is TGTGCCAGCAGCTTAGCCCCGATAGACACTGAAGCTTTCTTT.

The V and J genes are TRBV11-1 and TRBJ1-6, with a weak D call TRBD1 (6 bases). Germline V CDR1 and CDR2: SGHAT, FQDESV (reference sequence). The CDR3 sequence is 15 residues long. Trimming left V 4 bases short and J 6 bases short, with 13 bases between. The CDR3 spells CASSSGGGGNSPLHF. DNA of the CDR3: TGTGCCAGCAGCTCTGGAGGGGGGGGTAATTCACCCCTCCACTTT.

The chain uses TRBV2 and TRBJ1-1, with a weak D call TRBD1 (6 bases). The CDR3 loop spans 15 amino acids. Trimming left V 0 bases short and J 0 bases short, with 8 bases between. Germline V gene sequence: CDR1 SNHLY, CDR2 FYNNEI. Written as DNA, the CDR3 is TGTGCCAGCAGTGAAGCCAGGGGACTGAACACTGAAGCTTTCTTT. Translated: CASSEARGLNTEAFF.

The rearrangement uses TRBV28 and TRBJ2-7; 10 bases fit TRBD1. The CDR3 consists of 15 residues. J lost 5 bases, V lost 2 bases, and 6 bases had no gene match. Germline V lookup: CDR1 MDHEN, CDR2 SYDVKM. The CDR3 sequence: CASSLVGTGANEQYF. CDR3 bases: TGTGCCAGCAGTTTAGTCGGGACAGGGGCTAACGAGCAGTACTTC. Filled out from reference TRBV28 and TRBJ2-7, the complete variable domain reads DVKVTQSSRYLVKRTGEKVFLECVQDMDHENMFWYRQDPGLGLRLIYFSYDVKMKEKGDIPEGYSVSREKKERFSLILESASTNQTSMYLCASSLVGTGANEQYFGPGTRLTVT.

V gene TRBV11-2 combines with J gene TRBJ2-5; the D gene is possibly TRBD1 (5 bases). Trimming took off 5 bases at V and 2 bases at J, with 18 bases between the two ends. The CDR3 consists of 16 residues. Germline V gene lookup returns CDR1 SGHAT and CDR2 FQNNGV. CDR3 protein: CASSPGETARQETQYF. CDR3 DNA: TGTGCCAGCAGCCCGGGCGAGACAGCTAGACAAGAGACCCAGTACTTC.

The V call is TRBV5-4, the J call TRBJ2-2, with D possibly matching TRBD2 (6 bases). Trimming shortened V by 4 bases and J by 5 bases, and 21 bases separated the two germline ends. Per the germline V gene, CDR1 is SGHNT and CDR2 is YYREEE (reference sequence). CDR3 length: 17 residues. CDR3 sequence: CASSPGGLRDRTGELFF. Here the CDR3 DNA reads TGTGCCAGCAGCCCTGGGGGGTTGCGGGATCGTACCGGGGAGCTGTTTTTT.

CDR3 DNA sequence: TGTGCCAGCAGTTCGAGGATACTCTTTGATTCCTACAATGAGCAGTTCTTC. As protein: CASSSRILFDSYNEQFF. The chain couples TRBV2 to TRBJ2-1; D not certain. Germline V gene sequence: CDR1 SNHLY, CDR2 FYNNEI. This CDR3 comprises 17 residues. Trimming took off 5 bases at V and 1 base at J, with 18 bases between the two ends.

The chain combines TRBV18 with TRBJ2-5; D gene unclear. Germline V gives CDR1 KGHSH, CDR2 LQKENI. V was cut by 6 bases and J by 2 bases, with 10 bases left in between. This CDR3 comprises 13 residues. The CDR3 region has the DNA TGTGCCAGCTCGGGTGGAAGACAAGAGACCCAGTACTTC. This translates into CASSGGRQETQYF.

The chain uses TRBV28 and TRBJ1-2; no firm D call. V shed 7 bases and J shed 8 bases, with 17 bases lying between them. This CDR3 is built from 13 residues. Germline V gene data show CDR1 as MDHEN and CDR2 as SYDVKM. DNA for the CDR3: TGTGCCAGCACCAAACACGGCCTCGACGGCTACACCTTC. The encoded protein is CASTKHGLDGYTF.

The genes are TRBV6-4 and TRBJ2-3; 9 nucleotides agree with TRBD2. The germline V gene encodes CDR1 MRHNA and CDR2 SNTAGT. CDR3 size: 15 residues. V lost 4 bases, J lost 5 bases, and 7 bases stayed unmatched. CDR3 in DNA: TGTGCCAGCAGTGTGGCGGGACTAGCTAAAGATACGCAGTATTTT. It is translated as CASSVAGLAKDTQYF.